The 22 T cell receptor beta chains listed next were all sequenced from one sample in a study of blood T cell repertoires in COVID-19. Some clones are missing from TCRdb's copy, which holds only in-frame ones; the method was immunoSEQ multiplex PCR. The table includes roughly 220,000 clones, approximately 80% detected once. Source material: peripheral blood. These receptors were collected from a woman in her thirties or forties who had recovered from COVID-19.

The chain has TRBV18 and TRBJ1-4, with 9 positions matching TRBD1. V lost 0 bases, J lost 6 bases, and 5 bases stayed unmatched. There are 16 residues in the CDR3. Germline CDR1 and CDR2: KGHSH and LQKENI. The CDR3 DNA is TGTGCCAGCTCACCACCTCCGGGACAGGGTTATGAAAAACTGTTTTTT. It specifies CASSPPPGQGYEKLFF.

This clone was seen more than once but under ten times. This chain links TRBV4-3 with TRBJ2-2, with a tentative D call TRBD1 (6 bases). The CDR3 sequence is 13 residues long. Trimming removed 3 bases at V and 7 bases at J, with 9 bases between. CDR1 is LGHNA and CDR2 is YSLEER in the germline V gene. The CDR3 DNA follows: TGCGCCAGCAGCCAGGGGGCCGGCGGGGAGCTGTTTTTT. Amino acid sequence: CASSQGAGGELFF.

V is TRBV27 and J is TRBJ2-2; 12 positions match TRBD1. The CDR3 runs to 19 residues. The germline gives CDR1 MNHEY, CDR2 SMNVEV (reference sequence). J was trimmed by 6 bases and V by 5 bases; bases with no gene match: 16. CDR3 DNA: TGTGCCAGCAGTCGGTGGGGACAGGGGGCTTTGATTGGGCCCGGGGAGCTGTTTTTT. Translated: CASSRWGQGALIGPGELFF.

A single count supports this clone. The gene calls are TRBV11-2 and TRBJ1-1; D unresolved. The germline CDR1 and CDR2 sequences are SGHAT and FQNNGV. The CDR3 loop spans 13 amino acids. V was shortened by 0 bases and J by 1 base, with 3 bases between the two germline ends. CDR3 bases: TGTGCCAGCAGCTTAGACGGGAACACTGAAGCTTTCTTT. Translating gives CASSLDGNTEAFF.

The chain links TRBV2 to TRBJ2-7; 11 bases are a match to TRBD2. V was clipped by 6 bases and J by 5 bases; unmatched bases: 15. The germline V gene encodes CDR1 SNHLY and CDR2 FYNNEI. The CDR3 runs to 17 residues. The DNA of the CDR3 is TGTGCCAGCAGAAACGGCCCCCTCCTAGCGGGGGGCCACGAGCAGTACTTC. Protein: CASRNGPLLAGGHEQYF.

The rearrangement joins TRBV5-1 to TRBJ2-3, with D possibly being TRBD2 (5 bases). CDR3 length: 15 amino acids. Between the trimmed V and J ends, which lost 7 bases and 0 bases, there was a span of 15 bases. Germline V gene sequence: CDR1 SGHRS, CDR2 YFSETQ. CDR3 loop: CASSFGGPSTDTQYF. As DNA, the CDR3 is TGCGCCAGCTCTTTTGGAGGCCCAAGCACAGATACGCAGTATTTT.

The table lists this clone with a few counts. V usage is TRBV7-2 and J usage is TRBJ2-2; D is perhaps TRBD1 (6 bases). Per the germline V gene, CDR1 is SGHTA and CDR2 is FQGNSA. V was trimmed by 2 bases and J by 3 bases, leaving 10 bases between them. This CDR3 contains 15 residues. CDR3 DNA: TGTGCCAGCAGCTTATGGGACACAGACACCGGGGAGCTGTTTTTT. It codes for CASSLWDTDTGELFF.

CDR3: CATSWGLSEQYF. The CDR3 DNA follows: TGTGCCACCTCATGGGGGCTCTCCGAGCAGTACTTC. The chain couples TRBV2 to TRBJ2-7; weak D call: TRBD1 (6 bases). V dropped 10 bases and J dropped 6 bases, with 16 bases sitting between them. The CDR3 contains 12 residues. Germline lookup yields CDR1 SNHLY and CDR2 FYNNEI.

This chain uses TRBV7-2 with TRBJ2-7; TRBD1 matches at 7 bases. V was pared by 3 bases and J by 3 bases, with 5 bases of the junction left unmatched. This CDR3 has 14 amino acids. The germline V gene has CDR1 SGHTA and CDR2 FQGNSA. CDR3 loop: CASSFRDRSYEQYF. CDR3 in DNA: TGTGCCAGCAGCTTCCGGGACAGAAGCTACGAGCAGTACTTC. Looking up the rest from reference TRBV7-2 and TRBJ2-7 gives the full variable domain: GAGVSQSPSNKVTEKGKDVELRCDPISGHTALYWYRQSLGQGLEFLIYFQGNSAPDKSGLPSDRFSAERTGGSVSTLTIQRTQQEDSAVYLCASSFRDRSYEQYFGPGTRLTVT.

This clone was counted a few times. The genes are TRBV3-1 (or the pseudogene TRBV3-2) and TRBJ2-5; D may be TRBD1 (5 bases). Germline CDR1 is LGHDT and CDR2 is YNNKEL (reference sequence). The CDR3 consists of 16 residues. Trimming shortened V by 1 base and J by 1 base, and 13 bases separated the two germline ends. As DNA, the CDR3 is TGTGCCAGCAGCCAAGGATATACAGGAGCCCAAGAGACCCAGTACTTC. It codes for CASSQGYTGAQETQYF.

This sequence joins TRBV6-5 and TRBJ2-7, with 9 bases matching TRBD1. The V segment lost 5 bases and the J segment 2 bases; nucleotides outside the gene matches: 7. CDR1 is MNHEY, CDR2 SVGAGI, per germline. The CDR3 runs 15 residues. In DNA, the CDR3 is TGTGCCAGCAGTAAGACCGGGACAGGGACCTACGAGCAGTACTTC. Residues: CASSKTGTGTYEQYF.

This sequence joins TRBV14 and TRBJ2-7; D gene ambiguous. The V gene lost 1 base and the J gene lost 3 bases, with 16 bases spanning the gap. The CDR3 spans 16 residues. The germline V gene has CDR1 SGHDN and CDR2 FVKESK. CDR3: CASSQGLQFAGYEQYF. CDR3 coding DNA: TGTGCCAGCAGCCAAGGGCTACAGTTCGCCGGCTACGAGCAGTACTTC.

J is TRBJ1-1 and V is TRBV2; D uncertain. The germline V gene has CDR1 SNHLY and CDR2 FYNNEI. The CDR3 length is 14 residues. V dropped 2 bases and J dropped 3 bases, with 10 bases sitting between them. CDR3 region: CASSETTGDTEAFF. CDR3 DNA: TGTGCCAGCAGTGAAACAACCGGGGACACTGAAGCTTTCTTT.

This clone was counted between two and nine times. The chain combines TRBV7-9 with TRBJ1-6; TRBD1 agrees at 9 bases. The CDR3 consists of 15 residues. Germline V gene data show CDR1 as SEHNR and CDR2 as FQNEAQ (reference sequence). V was pared by 3 bases and J by 8 bases, with 5 bases of the junction left unmatched. This CDR3 is CASSLGDRADSPLHF. CDR3 bases: TGTGCCAGCAGCTTGGGGGACAGGGCAGATTCACCCCTCCACTTT.

V and J are TRBV7-2 and TRBJ2-7; TRBD2 matches 7 bases. V shed 5 bases, J shed 7 bases, and the junction held 14 bases outside the gene matches. The CDR3 runs 15 residues. Germline CDR1 and CDR2: SGHTA and FQGNSA. CDR3 sequence: CASSPLSGGAGEQYF. The DNA of the CDR3 is TGTGCCAGCAGCCCATTGAGTGGGGGAGCGGGGGAGCAGTACTTC.

This clone was found a few times. V and J are TRBV6-6 and TRBJ1-5; TRBD1 agrees at 8 bases. CDR3 length: 15 residues. The germline CDR1 and CDR2 sequences are MNHNY and SVGAGI (reference sequence). V trimming: 5 bases; J trimming: 2 bases; junction bases outside the gene matches: 5. The CDR3: CASSKTDRGNQPQHF. The CDR3 DNA reads TGTGCCAGCAGTAAGACGGACAGGGGCAATCAGCCCCAGCATTTT.

This clone has only one observation. V is TRBV6-5 and J is TRBJ1-2; D is unclear. Per germline, CDR1 MNHEY and CDR2 SVGAGI. The CDR3 sequence is 14 residues long. Trimming removed 6 bases from V and 0 bases from J, with 11 bases in between. As DNA, the CDR3 is TGTGCCAGCAGCCGGGAGTTAGCTAACTATGGCTACACCTTC. Translation: CASSRELANYGYTF.

The V call is TRBV3-1 (or the pseudogene TRBV3-2), the J call TRBJ1-6, with TRBD1 identical over 8 bases. The trim removed 5 bases at V and 9 bases at J, leaving 9 bases unmatched. CDR1 LGHDT and CDR2 YNNKEL come from the germline V gene (reference sequence). The CDR3 has 15 residues. The CDR3 spells CASSGQTGVGSPLHF. The CDR3 DNA is TGTGCCAGCAGCGGACAGACAGGGGTGGGTTCACCCCTCCACTTT.

Here the CDR3 DNA reads TGCGCCAGCAGCCAAAACATAGGGGGTGGCGAGCAGTACTTC. Translating it yields CASSQNIGGGEQYF. V is TRBV4-3 and J is TRBJ2-7; a weak D match, TRBD1 (6 bases). The CDR3 has 14 residues. V was shortened by 2 bases and J by 6 bases, with 14 bases between the two germline ends. Germline CDR1 LGHNA, CDR2 YSLEER.

This sequence joins TRBV24-1 and TRBJ2-1; tentative D call: TRBD2 (6 bases). Germline CDR1 KGHDR, CDR2 SFDVKD. V lost 2 bases, J lost 5 bases, and 12 bases lay in between. The CDR3 is 15 residues long. The CDR3 bases are TGTGCCACCAGTGATTCCGGGACTCCGCACAATGAGCAGTTCTTC. Translated: CATSDSGTPHNEQFF.

The chain employs TRBV4-3 and TRBJ2-2, with 7 nucleotides matching TRBD1. CDR1 is LGHNA and CDR2 is YSLEER in the germline V gene. The CDR3 loop spans 16 amino acids. J gave up 2 bases and V 4 bases, and 7 bases lay outside the gene matches. CDR3 coding DNA: TGCGCCAGCAGCCCCAGTCCAGGGGGAAACACCGGGGAGCTGTTTTTT. Amino acids: CASSPSPGGNTGELFF.

This sequence joins TRBV5-1 and TRBJ1-4; 9 positions agree with TRBD1. V dropped 4 bases and J dropped 3; count of bases not matched to a gene: 7. The CDR3 loop spans 16 amino acids. Germline V CDR1 and CDR2: SGHRS, YFSETQ. CDR3 in DNA: TGCGCCAGCAGCGTACAGGGGGCCGGGGCTAATGAAAAACTGTTTTTT. This sequence encodes CASSVQGAGANEKLFF.